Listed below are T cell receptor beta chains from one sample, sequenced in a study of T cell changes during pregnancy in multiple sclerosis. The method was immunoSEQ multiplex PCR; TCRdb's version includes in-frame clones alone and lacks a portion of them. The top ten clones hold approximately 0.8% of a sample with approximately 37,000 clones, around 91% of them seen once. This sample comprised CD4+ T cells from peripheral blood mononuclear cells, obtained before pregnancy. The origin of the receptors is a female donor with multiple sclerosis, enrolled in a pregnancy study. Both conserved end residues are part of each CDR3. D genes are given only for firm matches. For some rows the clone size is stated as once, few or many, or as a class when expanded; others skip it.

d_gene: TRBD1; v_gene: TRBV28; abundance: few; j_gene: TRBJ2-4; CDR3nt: TGTGCCAGCAGTGGGCCAGGGGGCGCGGGGAACATTCAGTACTTC; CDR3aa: CASSGPGGAGNIQYF
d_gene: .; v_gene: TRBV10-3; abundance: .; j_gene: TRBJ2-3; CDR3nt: TGTGCCATCAGTGACGTCCCAAGCGGCTCAGATACGCAGTATTTT; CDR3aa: CAISDVPSGSDTQYF
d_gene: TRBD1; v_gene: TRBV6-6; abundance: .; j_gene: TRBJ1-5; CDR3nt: TGTGCCAGCAGCCCCTCATCCGGGACAGGTTATCAGCCCCAGCATTTT; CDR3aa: CASSPSSGTGYQPQHF
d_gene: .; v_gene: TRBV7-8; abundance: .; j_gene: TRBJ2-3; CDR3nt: TGTGCCAGCAGCATTGACGGGAATACGCAGTATTTT; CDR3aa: CASSIDGNTQYF
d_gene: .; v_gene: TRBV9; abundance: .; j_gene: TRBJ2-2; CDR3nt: TGTGCCAGCAGCGTAGAGTCCGACACCCTCACCGGGGAGCTGTTTTTT; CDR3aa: CASSVESDTLTGELFF
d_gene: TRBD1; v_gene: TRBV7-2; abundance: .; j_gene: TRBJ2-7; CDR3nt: TGTGCCAGCAGCCGGACAGGGGGCTCCTACGAGCAGTACTTC; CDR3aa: CASSRTGGSYEQYF
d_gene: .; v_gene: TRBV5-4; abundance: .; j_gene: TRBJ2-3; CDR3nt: TGTGCCAGCAGCAAGCTAGTGGTTAGCACAGATACGCAGTATTTT; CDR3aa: CASSKLVVSTDTQYF
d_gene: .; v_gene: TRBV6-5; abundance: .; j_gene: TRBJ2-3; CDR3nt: TGTGCCAGCAGGCCAGCTAGCCCGGATACGCAGTATTTT; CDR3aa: CASRPASPDTQYF
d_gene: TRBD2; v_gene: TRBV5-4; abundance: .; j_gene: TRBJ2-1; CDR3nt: TGTGCCAGCGCGGCTAGCGGGAGGGCCAATGAGCAGTTCTTC; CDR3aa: CASAASGRANEQFF
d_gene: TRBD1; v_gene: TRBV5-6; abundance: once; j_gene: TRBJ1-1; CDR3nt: TGTGCCAGCAGCATAACAGGGGGTAACACTGAAGCTTTCTTT; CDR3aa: CASSITGGNTEAFF
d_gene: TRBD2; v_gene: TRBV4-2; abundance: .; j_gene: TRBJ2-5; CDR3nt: TGTGCCAGCAGCTCGGGACTAGCGGGAGGGGACCAAGAGACCCAGTACTTC; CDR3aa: CASSSGLAGGDQETQYF
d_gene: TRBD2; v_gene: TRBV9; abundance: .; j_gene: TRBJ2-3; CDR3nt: TGTGCCAGCAGCCTAGGAAGGCTAGCGGGAACAGATACGCAGTATTTT; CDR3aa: CASSLGRLAGTDTQYF
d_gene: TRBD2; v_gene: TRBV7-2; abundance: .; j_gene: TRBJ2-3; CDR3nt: TGTGCCAGCAGCTCCTGGACTAGCCCTACAGATACGCAGTATTTT; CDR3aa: CASSSWTSPTDTQYF
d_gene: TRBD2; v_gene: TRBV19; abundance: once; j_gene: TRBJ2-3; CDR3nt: TGTGCCAGTACTAGCGGATTAAGCACAGATACGCAGTATTTT; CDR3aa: CASTSGLSTDTQYF
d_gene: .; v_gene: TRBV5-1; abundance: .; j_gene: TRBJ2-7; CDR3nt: TGCGCCAGCAGCTTAGACTTAGATTACGAGCAGTACTTC; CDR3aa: CASSLDLDYEQYF
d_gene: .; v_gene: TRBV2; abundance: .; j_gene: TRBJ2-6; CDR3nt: TGTGCCAGCAGTTCCCTACTCTCTGGGGCCAACGTCCTGACTTTC; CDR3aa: CASSSLLSGANVLTF
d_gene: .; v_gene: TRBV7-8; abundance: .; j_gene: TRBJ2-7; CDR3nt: TGTGCCAGCAGCTTAGCGGGAGGAAACTACGAGCAGTACTTC; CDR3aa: CASSLAGGNYEQYF
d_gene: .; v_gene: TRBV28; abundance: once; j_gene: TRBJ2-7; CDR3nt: TGTGCCAGCAGTACCCCCGACCTAACGGGCGAGCAGTACTTC; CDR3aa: CASSTPDLTGEQYF
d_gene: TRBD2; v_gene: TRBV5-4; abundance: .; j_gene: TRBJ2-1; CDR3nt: TGTGCCAGCAGCTTGGAAATAGCGGGAGGCTACAATGAGCAGTTCTTC; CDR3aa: CASSLEIAGGYNEQFF
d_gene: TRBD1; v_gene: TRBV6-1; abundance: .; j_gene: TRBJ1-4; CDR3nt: TGTGCCAGCATAAGGGACAGGGGGCTTCAGGAAAAACTGTTTTTT; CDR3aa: CASIRDRGLQEKLFF
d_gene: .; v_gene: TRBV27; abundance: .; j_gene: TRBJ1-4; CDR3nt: TGTGCCAGCAGCCCTTACAACCCTGCAACTAATGAAAAACTGTTTTTT; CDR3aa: CASSPYNPATNEKLFF
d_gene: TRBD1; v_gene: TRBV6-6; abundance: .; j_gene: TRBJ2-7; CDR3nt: TGTGCCAGCGCAACCAGGGGGCTCGCGAACGAGCAGTACTTC; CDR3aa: CASATRGLANEQYF